The 26 T cell receptor beta chains listed next were all sequenced from one sample in a study of T cells after yellow fever vaccination. TCRdb called the 5' RACE reads again in MiXCR, with one record for every CDR3 protein. Of approximately 580,000 distinct CDR3 sequences in the sample, roughly a sixth were seen once. This specimen consisted of PBMCs, obtained more than 4 days after the first yellow fever vaccination. Receptors were obtained from a man younger than 30 who received the YFV17D yellow fever vaccine.

V gene TRBV10-3 combines with J gene TRBJ1-1; TRBD1 agrees at 7 bases. There are 14 residues in the CDR3. Germline-derived CDR1 and CDR2 are ENHRY and SYGVKD. Unmatched junction bases numbered 11, after V lost 6 bases and J lost 7 bases. CDR3 bases: TGTGCCATCAGGAGGACAGGAAACTACGGTGAAGCTTTCTTT. It is translated as CAIRRTGNYGEAFF.

This clonotype showed up just once. The V call is TRBV18, the J call TRBJ2-7; a weak D match, TRBD2 (6 bases). The CDR3 spans 12 residues. The germline V and J ends were trimmed by 3 bases and 4 bases, with 7 bases remaining between them. Looked up from germline, CDR1 is KGHSH and CDR2 is LQKENI. The CDR3 spells CASSPEGYEQYV. CDR3 bases: TGTGCCAGCTCACCGGAGGGGTACGAGCAGTACGTC.

The chain is built from TRBV10-3 and TRBJ1-1; 8 nucleotides agree with TRBD1. Germline V lookup: CDR1 ENHRY, CDR2 SYGVKD. Trimming removed 8 bases from V and 4 bases from J; junction bases left unmatched: 9. The CDR3 extends over 14 amino acids. The CDR3 protein is CAIGKQGGSTEAFF. The DNA for the CDR3 is TGTGCCATCGGAAAACAGGGGGGATCCACTGAAGCTTTCTTT.

The rearrangement links TRBV7-2 to TRBJ2-7; D is undetermined. CDR1 and CDR2 from the germline V gene are SGHTA and FQGNSA. Trimming took off 1 base at V and 0 bases at J, with 10 bases between the two ends. This CDR3 is 15 amino acids long. DNA of the CDR3: TGTGCCAGCAGCTTAGTCTCCTCCAGCTCCTACGAGCAGTACTTC. Translating it yields CASSLVSSSSYEQYF.

The J gene is TRBJ2-5, the V gene TRBV3-1, with 7 bases lining up with TRBD2. This CDR3 is 16 amino acids long. Unmatched junction bases numbered 7, after V lost 1 base and J lost 2 bases. Germline values: CDR1 LGHDT, CDR2 YNNKEL (reference sequence). This CDR3 is CASSQVIGGGQETQYF. The CDR3, as DNA: TGTGCCAGCAGCCAAGTAATTGGGGGGGGACAAGAGACCCAGTACTTC.

The V call is TRBV6-5, the J call TRBJ2-3; D not certain. V lost 3 bases, J lost 4 bases, and 14 bases lay in between. Germline V gene lookup returns CDR1 MNHEY and CDR2 SVGAGI. This CDR3 is 15 amino acids long. The CDR3 coding sequence is TGTGCCAGCAGTTATATGGATCTGCGTCCAGATACGCAGTATTTT. Amino acids: CASSYMDLRPDTQYF.

This clonotype was seen a few times. The chain carries TRBV5-1 and TRBJ2-5; 14 positions agree with TRBD2. Germline values: CDR1 SGHRS, CDR2 YFSETQ. The length of the CDR3 is 18 residues. After removal of 3 bases from V and 1 base from J, the junction contained 8 bases not matched to a gene. CDR3 protein: CASSWTSGGLGAQETQYF. The DNA for the CDR3 is TGCGCCAGCAGCTGGACTAGCGGGGGGCTGGGAGCCCAAGAGACCCAGTACTTC.

This clonotype was seen a handful of times. The chain uses TRBV13 and TRBJ2-6; no clear D gene. The CDR3 is made up of 15 amino acids. Germline V gene data show CDR1 as PRHDT and CDR2 as FYEKMQ (reference sequence). Trimming took 5 bases from V and 0 from J, leaving 8 bases between them. CDR3: CASSPRPSGANVLTF. In nucleotides, the CDR3 is TGTGCCAGCAGCCCACGGCCCTCTGGGGCCAACGTCCTGACTTTC.

The chain carries TRBV28 and TRBJ1-5; 11 bases align to TRBD1. Germline V gene lookup returns CDR1 MDHEN and CDR2 SYDVKM. The CDR3 is 16 amino acids. The ends lost 5 bases at V and 4 bases at J; junction bases unmatched: 7. Here the CDR3 reads CASSPLGQGANQPQHF. The CDR3 region has the DNA TGTGCCAGCAGTCCCCTCGGACAGGGGGCGAATCAGCCCCAGCATTTT.

The sample holds a few counts of this clonotype. The rearrangement uses TRBV6-5 and TRBJ1-3, with 7 bases fitting TRBD1. This CDR3 region has 16 residues. Germline CDR1 MNHEY, CDR2 SVGAGI. The V gene end was trimmed by 0 bases and the J gene end by 0 bases; junction bases not matched to a gene: 2. The CDR3 coding sequence is TGTGCCAGCAGTTACTCGACAGGGACCTCTGGAAACACCATATATTTT. This encodes CASSYSTGTSGNTIYF.

This chain uses TRBV4-3 with TRBJ2-5; D is uncertain. CDR1 and CDR2 from the germline V gene are LGHNA and YSLEER. The V and J ends lost 2 bases and 6 bases respectively, with 13 bases between them. This CDR3 comprises 14 residues. The CDR3 DNA follows: TGCGCCAGCAGCCAATTGGCCTACGTGCAGACCCAGTACTTC. Translated, it gives CASSQLAYVQTQYF.

This clonotype has only a few counts. J is TRBJ2-3 and V is TRBV4-1, with no clear D. The V and J ends lost 7 bases and 8 bases respectively, with 10 bases between them. The CDR3 runs to 11 residues. From germline, CDR1 is MGHRA and CDR2 YSYEKL. CDR3 sequence (DNA): TGCGCCAGCACGTACGACGGTACGCAGTATTTT. This translates into CASTYDGTQYF.

The chain employs TRBV7-8 and TRBJ2-5, with TRBD1 identical over 12 bases. The V gene's germline CDR1 is SGHVS and CDR2 FQNEAQ. There are 14 residues in the CDR3. With V trimmed by 7 bases and J by 4 bases, 4 bases remained unmatched. CDR3 in amino acids: CASTRDRGRETQYF. DNA of the CDR3: TGTGCCAGCACCCGGGACAGGGGGCGAGAGACCCAGTACTTC.

J is TRBJ1-2 and V is TRBV7-9; D remains ambiguous. Germline V CDR1 and CDR2: SEHNR, FQNEAQ (reference sequence). Trimming took off 1 base at V and 4 bases at J, with 10 bases between the two ends. CDR3 length equals 14 residues. The CDR3, as DNA: TGTGCCAGCAGCTTAGAGGCCTCCTCCTATGGCTACACCTTC. Translation gives CASSLEASSYGYTF.

This clonotype was seen a handful of times. This rearrangement joins TRBV5-5 to TRBJ2-1; possibly TRBD2 for D (5 bases). CDR3 length equals 14 residues. Germline V lookup: CDR1 SGHKS, CDR2 YYEKEE (reference sequence). The germline V and J ends were trimmed by 1 base and 5 bases, with 10 bases remaining between them. CDR3 region: CASSLRWENNEQFF. CDR3 DNA sequence: TGTGCCAGCAGCTTGAGATGGGAGAACAATGAGCAGTTCTTC.

The V call is TRBV5-1, the J call TRBJ2-1; tentatively, D is TRBD2 (5 bases). Trimming removed 2 bases from V and 5 bases from J, with 8 bases in between. The CDR3 spans 13 residues. In germline, CDR1 is SGHRS, CDR2 YFSETQ. Written as DNA, the CDR3 is TGCGCCAGCAGCTTTTACGGGAACAATGAGCAGTTCTTC. Its protein product is CASSFYGNNEQFF.

The rearrangement uses TRBV9 and TRBJ2-5, with TRBD2 identical over 8 bases. Germline V gene data show CDR1 as SGDLS and CDR2 as YYNGEE. V trimming: 4 bases; J trimming: 0 bases; junction bases outside the gene matches: 5. The CDR3 extends over 15 amino acids. The DNA for the CDR3 is TGTGCCAGCAGCCGCGGGGGGCTGTACCAAGAGACCCAGTACTTC. This codes for CASSRGGLYQETQYF.

This clonotype was counted a few times. This CDR3 reads CASSMTRADTQYF. In DNA, the CDR3 is TGTGCCAGTAGTATGACCAGGGCAGATACGCAGTATTTT. J is TRBJ2-3 and V is TRBV19; a weak D match, TRBD1 (5 bases). Per germline, CDR1 LNHDA and CDR2 SQIVND (reference sequence). The V end was cut by 3 bases, the J end by 4 bases, with 8 bases between. This CDR3 contains 13 residues.

This clonotype occurred a few times. V usage is TRBV12-3 or TRBV12-4 and J usage is TRBJ1-2; 7 bases fit TRBD1. The CDR3 extends over 15 amino acids. The ends lost 6 bases at V and 8 bases at J; junction bases unmatched: 15. The CDR3 sequence is CASRPTAGGMGGYTF. CDR3 nucleotides: TGTGCCAGCAGACCTACTGCAGGGGGTATGGGAGGCTACACCTTC.

This clonotype was seen more than once but under ten times. The chain recombines TRBV19 with TRBJ2-1; D unclear. This CDR3 has 16 residues. Germline loops: CDR1 LNHDA, CDR2 SQIVND (reference sequence). V lost 5 bases, J lost 8 bases, and 22 bases lay in between. CDR3 sequence reads: CASSEQHSLGFDEQFF. CDR3 nucleotides: TGTGCCAGTAGTGAGCAGCATTCCCTAGGTTTCGATGAGCAGTTCTTC.

The genes are TRBV7-9 and TRBJ1-2, with D uncertain. Germline CDR1 reads SEHNR; CDR2 reads FQNEAQ (reference sequence). V shed 5 bases and J shed 5 bases, with 21 bases lying between them. This CDR3 spans 16 amino acids. The CDR3 bases are TGTGCCAGCAGCCCCGTCAACCATGGAAACCGTTATGGCTACACCTTC. It codes for CASSPVNHGNRYGYTF.

The sample holds a few counts of this clonotype. This chain connects TRBV2 to TRBJ2-5; the D gene is possibly TRBD2 (6 bases). CDR1 is SNHLY and CDR2 is FYNNEI in the germline V gene. This CDR3 spans 18 amino acids. V lost 4 bases and J lost 1, with 22 bases in between. DNA for the CDR3: TGTGCCAGCAGTGGGGCGAAAGGGCGAGGGACTTTCCAAGAGACCCAGTACTTC. It codes for CASSGAKGRGTFQETQYF.

This clonotype was counted only a few times. The chain joins TRBV24-1 to TRBJ2-1, with D possibly TRBD1 on 6 matching bases. The CDR3 runs to 12 residues. Germline V gene data show CDR1 as KGHDR and CDR2 as SFDVKD. V was clipped by 12 bases and J by 7 bases, with 15 bases between them. CDR3 coding DNA: TGTGCCGTAGCTGGGACAATTAATGAGCAGTTCTTC. Its protein product is CAVAGTINEQFF.

Many counts were recorded for this clonotype. The chain uses TRBV4-1 and TRBJ1-2; D gene unclear. V shed 4 bases and J shed 0 bases, with 9 bases lying between them. The germline gives CDR1 MGHRA, CDR2 YSYEKL. CDR3 length equals 14 residues. Here the CDR3 DNA reads TGCGCCAGCAGCCTAAGGACGACTAACTATGGCTACACCTTC. Protein: CASSLRTTNYGYTF.

This clonotype was seen only a few times. The rearrangement joins TRBV29-1 to TRBJ2-7; 12 positions agree with TRBD1. CDR3 length: 14 residues. The V gene's germline CDR1 is SQVTM and CDR2 ANQGSEA. The trim removed 6 bases at V and 5 bases at J, leaving 8 bases unmatched. The CDR3 spells CSVDSGTGGHEQYF. For the CDR3, the DNA is TGCAGCGTGGACTCCGGGACAGGGGGCCACGAGCAGTACTTC.

A few counts support this clonotype. CDR3 sequence reads: CASSVARRPNNEQFF. For the CDR3, the DNA is TGTGCCAGCAGCGTAGCTCGCAGGCCGAACAATGAGCAGTTCTTC. The chain combines TRBV9 with TRBJ2-1; no definite D call. The CDR3 is made up of 15 amino acids. With 0 bases removed from V and 5 bases from J, the gap between germline ends came to 12 bases. Germline-derived CDR1 and CDR2 are SGDLS and YYNGEE.